Listed below are T cell receptor beta chains from one sample, sequenced in a study of metastatic and nonmetastatic thyroid tumors. TCRdb re-called the PCR reads via MiXCR. The data show about 93,000 clones, roughly 13% seen once. The sequenced sample consisted of blood. The source of these receptors is a female donor with papillary thyroid cancer or a benign thyroid nodule (not recorded which). Some clones in this sample may be carry-over from other donors' samples. CDR3s include the opening cysteine and the closing phenylalanine or tryptophan.

V: TRBV7-7
CDR3: CASSLDRGGEQYF

V: TRBV20-1
CDR3: CSASGTSGRARNEQFF

V: TRBV4-3
CDR3: CASSQGTSGKHYEQYF

V: TRBV5-1
CDR3: CASSPGSTEAFF

V: TRBV6-2/TRBV6-3
CDR3: CASSSWGSQPQHF

V: TRBV30
CDR3: CAWSVSGLEAPLHF

V: TRBV20-1
CDR3: CSARDGEGFNSPLHF

V: TRBV20-1
CDR3: CSANPDREPKAFF

V: TRBV6-1
CDR3: CASNPGGSGELFF

V: TRBV20-1
CDR3: CSASGIGATDTQYF

V: TRBV5-1
CDR3: CASSLDVNQPQHF

V: TRBV7-9
CDR3: CASSGQGFQETQYF

V: TRBV2
CDR3: CASSWNTQETQYF

V: TRBV20-1
CDR3: CSARSDREFEAFF

V: TRBV20-1
CDR3: CSARDNRDSLQPQHF

V: TRBV20-1
CDR3: CSAAGTSGYNEQFF

V: TRBV4-3
CDR3: CASSQALGDRDSPLHF

V: TRBV11-2
CDR3: CACSLTSGSSVWDTQYF

V: TRBV14
CDR3: CASPPSGASYEQYF

V: TRBV4-3
CDR3: CASSQDAELLTSPEWQFF

V: TRBV6-2/TRBV6-3
CDR3: CASSYAGATAKNIQYF

V: TRBV10-3
CDR3: CAISENRGQNTGELFF

V: TRBV10-3
CDR3: CAITVGGREGTEAFF

V: TRBV7-9
CDR3: CASSLSGLTSYNEQFF

V: TRBV28
CDR3: CASSPLSGNTEAFF

V: TRBV5-6
CDR3: CASSLDTLAGANTGELFF

V: TRBV4-3
CDR3: CASSQGAQGSGNTIYF

V: TRBV6-1
CDR3: CASRAGGGRSTGELFF

V: TRBV13
CDR3: CASSSTGKNPTDTQYF

V: TRBV11-2
CDR3: CASSRSTSGSMTDTQYF